This entry lists 13 T cell receptor beta chains sequenced from one sample in a study of shared clonotypes between healthy human individuals. Sequenced by immunoSEQ multiplex PCR; TCRdb stores in-frame clones only, minus some. The repertoire holds about half a million clones, with 60% to 80% as singletons. The sequenced material came from PBMCs. All receptors come from a woman in her 40s in good health. Some clones in this sample may be carry-over from other donors' samples.

The CDR3 reads CASSPGTVNTEAFF. The CDR3 DNA is TGTGCCAGCTCACCGGGGACAGTGAACACTGAAGCTTTCTTT. The J gene is TRBJ1-1, the V gene TRBV18; TRBD1 matches at 7 bases. Germline V gives CDR1 KGHSH, CDR2 LQKENI. The CDR3 extends over 14 amino acids. The J segment lost 0 bases and the V segment lost 3 bases, leaving 1 base of the junction unmatched.

Comment on this clone: This likely stems from a read error, as it lies one base from a far larger clone. Within the sample, other DNA sequences also encode this same CDR3. The rearrangement joins TRBV6-1 to TRBJ2-7; 8 bases are shared with TRBD1. Looked up from germline, CDR1 is MNHNS and CDR2 is SASEGT. The CDR3 is 15 residues long. CDR3 DNA sequence: TGTGCCAGCAGTGAAGGGGCAGGGGGCTCCTACGAGCAATACTTC. Amino acid sequence: CASSEGAGGSYEQYF.

This clone occurred a few times. The rearrangement links TRBV6-6 to TRBJ2-1; D possibly matches TRBD1 or TRBD2 (5 bases each). CDR3 length equals 14 residues. Per the germline V gene, CDR1 is MNHNY and CDR2 is SVGAGI (reference sequence). Trimming shortened V by 5 bases and J by 7 bases, and 15 bases separated the two germline ends. The CDR3 is CASSTVSWGNEQFF. As DNA, the CDR3 is TGTGCCAGCAGTACAGTATCTTGGGGGAATGAGCAGTTCTTC.

The chain has TRBV7-3 and TRBJ1-1; D is unclear. V lost 5 bases, J lost 1 base, and 8 bases lay in between. The CDR3 runs to 13 residues. Germline CDR1 is SGHTA and CDR2 is FQGTGA. CDR3 amino acids: CASSLDPNTEAFF. The CDR3 DNA reads as TGTGCCAGCAGCCTGGACCCGAACACTGAAGCTTTCTTT.

The chain uses TRBV20-1 and TRBJ1-1; D not resolved. Germline lookup yields CDR1 DFQATT and CDR2 SNEGSKA (reference sequence). CDR3 length equals 11 residues. Trimming pared 5 bases from V and 3 bases from J, leaving 7 bases between. CDR3 residues: CSAFLDTEAFF. Here the CDR3 DNA reads TGCAGTGCTTTTTTGGACACTGAAGCTTTCTTT.

The chain has TRBV30 and TRBJ2-7, with D perhaps matching TRBD1 (8 bases). CDR3 length: 16 residues. V lost 2 bases to trimming and J lost 0 bases, with 17 bases between them. Germline V gene data show CDR1 as GTSNPN and CDR2 as SVGIG (reference sequence). The chain's CDR3 is CAWSTGGGWSSYEQYF. The CDR3 nucleotides read TGTGCCTGGAGTACAGGGGGGGGCTGGAGCTCCTACGAGCAGTACTTC. Looking up the rest from reference TRBV30 and TRBJ2-7 gives the full variable domain: SQTIHQWPATLVQPVGSPLSLECTVEGTSNPNLYWYRQAAGRGLQLLFYSVGIGQISSEVPQNLSASRPQDRQFILSSKKLLLSDSGFYLCAWSTGGGWSSYEQYFGPGTRLTVT.

V is TRBV6-4 and J is TRBJ2-1, with D perhaps TRBD2 (6 bases). Germline V lookup: CDR1 MRHNA, CDR2 SNTAGT. The CDR3 length is 16 residues. Trimming left V 7 bases short and J 6 bases short, with 22 bases between. DNA for the CDR3: TGTGCCAGCATCCGAGATAGCGGTTCCCCTTCCAATGAGCAGTTCTTC. Amino acids: CASIRDSGSPSNEQFF.

This clone was observed a handful of times. This chain links TRBV7-9 with TRBJ1-5, with 11 bases lining up with TRBD1. Trimming took 2 bases from V and 3 from J; bases not matched to a gene: 6. CDR3 size: 17 residues. Germline CDR1 is SEHNR and CDR2 is FQNEAQ (reference sequence). CDR3 DNA: TGTGCCAGCAGCTTATGGACAGGGGGCTATGACAATCAGCCCCAGCATTTT. This gives the protein CASSLWTGGYDNQPQHF. The full variable domain, rest sourced from reference TRBV7-9 and TRBJ1-5, is DTGVSQNPRHKITKRGQNVTFRCDPISEHNRLYWYRQTLGQGPEFLTYFQNEAQLEKSRLLSDRFSAERPKGSFSTLEIQRTEQGDSAMYLCASSLWTGGYDNQPQHFGDGTRLSIL.

This clone was counted between two and nine times. The V and J genes are TRBV30 and TRBJ1-1, with unresolved D. Per germline, CDR1 GTSNPN and CDR2 SVGIG (reference sequence). CDR3 size: 13 residues. V gave up 0 bases and J gave up 3 bases, with 8 bases separating them. CDR3 nucleotide sequence: TGTGCCTGGAGTGTGGGAATCTACACTGAAGCTTTCTTT. Its translation: CAWSVGIYTEAFF.

This chain connects TRBV7-2 to TRBJ1-3; unclear D gene. Germline CDR1 SGHTA, CDR2 FQGNSA. CDR3 size: 15 residues. The V and J ends lost 2 bases and 0 bases respectively, with 8 bases between them. In DNA form, the CDR3 reads TGTGCCAGCAGCTTAACCGTGCCCTCTGGAAACACCATATATTTT. It translates to CASSLTVPSGNTIYF. Full variable domain (missing parts from reference TRBV7-2 and TRBJ1-3): GAGVSQSPSNKVTEKGKDVELRCDPISGHTALYWYRQSLGQGLEFLIYFQGNSAPDKSGLPSDRFSAERTGGSVSTLTIQRTQQEDSAVYLCASSLTVPSGNTIYFGEGSWLTVV.

The V call is TRBV2, the J call TRBJ2-7; D is unclear. Germline assignment: CDR1 SNHLY and CDR2 FYNNEI. V was clipped by 8 bases and J by 2 bases, with 10 bases between them. This CDR3 is 12 amino acids long. CDR3 amino acids: CASEKATYEQYF. The CDR3 DNA reads as TGTGCCAGCGAGAAGGCTACCTACGAGCAGTACTTC.

CDR3 bases: TGCGCCAGCAGCGCGCAGTCTAATGAAAAACTGTTTTTT. This encodes CASSAQSNEKLFF. The chain employs TRBV5-1 and TRBJ1-4; no firm D call. V was shortened by 4 bases and J by 3 bases, with 7 bases between the two germline ends. This CDR3 has 13 residues. CDR1 is SGHRS, CDR2 YFSETQ, per germline.

For the CDR3, the DNA is TGTGCCATCAGTCAGCTAGCCGGTGAGCAGTTCTTC. Translated: CAISQLAGEQFF. V usage is TRBV10-3 and J usage is TRBJ2-1; tentative D call: TRBD2 (5 bases). V was trimmed by 5 bases and J by 9 bases, leaving 11 bases between them. The CDR3 runs to 12 residues. The germline CDR1 and CDR2 sequences are ENHRY and SYGVKD.